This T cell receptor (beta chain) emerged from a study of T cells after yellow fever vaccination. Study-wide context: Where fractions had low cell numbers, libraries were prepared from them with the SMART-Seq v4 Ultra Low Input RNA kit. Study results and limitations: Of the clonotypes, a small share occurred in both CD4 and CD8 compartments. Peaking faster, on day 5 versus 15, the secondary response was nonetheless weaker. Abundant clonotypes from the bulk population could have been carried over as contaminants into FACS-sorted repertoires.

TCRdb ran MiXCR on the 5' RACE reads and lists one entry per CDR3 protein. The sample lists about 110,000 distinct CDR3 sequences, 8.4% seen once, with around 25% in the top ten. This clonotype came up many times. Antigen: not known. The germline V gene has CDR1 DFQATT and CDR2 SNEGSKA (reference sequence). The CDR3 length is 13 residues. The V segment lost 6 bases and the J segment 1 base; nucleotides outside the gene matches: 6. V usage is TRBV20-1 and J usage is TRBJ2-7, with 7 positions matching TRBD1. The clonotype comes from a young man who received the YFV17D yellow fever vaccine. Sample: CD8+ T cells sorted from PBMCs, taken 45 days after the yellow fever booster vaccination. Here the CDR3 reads CSALGGASYEQYF. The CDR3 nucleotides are TGCAGTGCCCTAGGGGGCGCGTCCTACGAGCAGTACTTC.